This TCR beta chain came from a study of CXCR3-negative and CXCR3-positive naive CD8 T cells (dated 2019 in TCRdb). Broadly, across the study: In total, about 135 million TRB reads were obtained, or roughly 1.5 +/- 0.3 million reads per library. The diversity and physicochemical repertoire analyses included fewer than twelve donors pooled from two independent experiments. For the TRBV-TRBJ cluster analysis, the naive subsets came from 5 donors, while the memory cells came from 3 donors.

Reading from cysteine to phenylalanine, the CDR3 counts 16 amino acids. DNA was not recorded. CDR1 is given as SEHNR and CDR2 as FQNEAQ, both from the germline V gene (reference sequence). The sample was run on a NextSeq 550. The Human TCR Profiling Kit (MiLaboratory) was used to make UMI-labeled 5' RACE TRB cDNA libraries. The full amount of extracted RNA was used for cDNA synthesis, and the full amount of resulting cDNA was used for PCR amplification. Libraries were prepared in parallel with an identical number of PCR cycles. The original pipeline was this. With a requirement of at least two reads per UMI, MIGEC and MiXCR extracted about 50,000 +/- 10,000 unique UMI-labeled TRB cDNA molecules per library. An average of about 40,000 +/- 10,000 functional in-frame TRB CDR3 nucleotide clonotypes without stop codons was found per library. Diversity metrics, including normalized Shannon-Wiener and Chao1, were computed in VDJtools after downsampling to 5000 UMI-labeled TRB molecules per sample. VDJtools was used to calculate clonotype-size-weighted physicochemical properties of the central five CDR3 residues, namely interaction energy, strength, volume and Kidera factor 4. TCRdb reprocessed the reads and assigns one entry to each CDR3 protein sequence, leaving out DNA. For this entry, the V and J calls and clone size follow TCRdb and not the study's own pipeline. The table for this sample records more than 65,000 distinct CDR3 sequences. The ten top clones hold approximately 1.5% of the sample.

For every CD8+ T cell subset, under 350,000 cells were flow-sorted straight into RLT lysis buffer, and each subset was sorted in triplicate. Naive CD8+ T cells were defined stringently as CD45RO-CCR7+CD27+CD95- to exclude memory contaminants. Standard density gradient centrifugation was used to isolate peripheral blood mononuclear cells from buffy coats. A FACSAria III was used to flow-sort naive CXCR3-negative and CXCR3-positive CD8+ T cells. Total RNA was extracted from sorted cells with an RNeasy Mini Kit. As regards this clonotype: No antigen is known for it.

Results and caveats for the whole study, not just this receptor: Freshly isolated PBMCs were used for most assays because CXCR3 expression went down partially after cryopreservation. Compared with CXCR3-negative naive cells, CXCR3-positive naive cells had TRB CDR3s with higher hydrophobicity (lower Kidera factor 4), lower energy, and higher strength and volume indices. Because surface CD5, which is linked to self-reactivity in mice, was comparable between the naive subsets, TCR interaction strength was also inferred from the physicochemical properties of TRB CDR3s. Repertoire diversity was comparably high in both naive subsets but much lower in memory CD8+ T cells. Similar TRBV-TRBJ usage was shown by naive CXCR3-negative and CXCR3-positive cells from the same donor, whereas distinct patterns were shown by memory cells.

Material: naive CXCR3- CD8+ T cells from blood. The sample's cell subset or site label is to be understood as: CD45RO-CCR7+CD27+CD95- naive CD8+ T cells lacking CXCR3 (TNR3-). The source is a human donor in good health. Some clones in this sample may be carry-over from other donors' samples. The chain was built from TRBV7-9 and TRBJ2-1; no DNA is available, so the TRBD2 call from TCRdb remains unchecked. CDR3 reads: CASSIHSSGRYNEQFF.